The present TCR beta chain was sequenced within a study of Ad26.COV2.S vaccination and SARS-CoV-2 variants. Study background: Vaccine-arm donor from the placebo-controlled COV1001 Ad26.COV2.S trial. General study points: Compared with placebo recipients, vaccine recipients had higher spike-specific TCR breadth. Across vaccine and placebo recipients, the breadth of non-spike TCRs was similar.

As for treatment: some 20 received Ad26.COV2.S at low or high dose, single or two shots; several received placebo; per-sample allocation not given. Collection of samples fell on day 63 after the first vaccine or placebo injection. Its platform was an Ad26 vector, and its expressed antigen was Wuhan-strain SARS-CoV-2 spike. Worth noting for this clone: Antigen unknown.

V lost 6 bases and J lost 6, with 15 bases in between. In germline, CDR1 is LNHDA, CDR2 SQIVND (reference sequence). The CDR3 runs to 14 residues. This table comes from immunoSEQ multiplex PCR, and its TCRdb copy is limited to in-frame clones, with some not included. This sample has hundreds of thousands of clones, with under 90% found just once. The rearrangement links TRBV19 to TRBJ2-1; D remains unclear. The sequence derives from a person between 18 and 65 years old who received the Ad26.COV2.S COVID-19 vaccine or a placebo. The source was peripheral blood, collected in a trial of Ad26.COV2.S vaccine versus placebo. This chain's CDR3 is CASSDRAWGNEQFF. CDR3 DNA: TGTGCCAGTAGCGATAGGGCTTGGGGCAATGAGCAGTTCTTC.